This TCR beta chain emerged from a study of beta chain features in type 1 diabetes. Study findings and constraints: PCR might show a preference for shorter templates, equally across patients and controls.

Turning to this clone: Antigen unknown.

Expressed TCRB transcripts were sequenced because the isolated RNA had all been reverse transcribed beforehand. Method: immunoSEQ multiplex PCR; TCRdb's copy keeps in-frame clones and lacks some. Of nearly 250,000 clones listed, more than 65% were seen once; the top ten hold 0.053%. The germline CDR1 and CDR2 sequences are GTSNPN and SVGIG (reference sequence). V dropped 2 bases and J dropped 5 bases, with 10 bases sitting between them. This CDR3 region has 13 residues. The rearrangement uses TRBV30 and TRBJ1-5; D may be TRBD1 (5 bases). The receptor was isolated from a man younger than 40 in good health. Sequences were obtained from naive CD4+ T cells from blood. The CDR3 loop is CAWSMGEYQPQHF. CDR3 nucleotide sequence: TGTGCCTGGAGTATGGGGGAATATCAGCCCCAGCATTTT.